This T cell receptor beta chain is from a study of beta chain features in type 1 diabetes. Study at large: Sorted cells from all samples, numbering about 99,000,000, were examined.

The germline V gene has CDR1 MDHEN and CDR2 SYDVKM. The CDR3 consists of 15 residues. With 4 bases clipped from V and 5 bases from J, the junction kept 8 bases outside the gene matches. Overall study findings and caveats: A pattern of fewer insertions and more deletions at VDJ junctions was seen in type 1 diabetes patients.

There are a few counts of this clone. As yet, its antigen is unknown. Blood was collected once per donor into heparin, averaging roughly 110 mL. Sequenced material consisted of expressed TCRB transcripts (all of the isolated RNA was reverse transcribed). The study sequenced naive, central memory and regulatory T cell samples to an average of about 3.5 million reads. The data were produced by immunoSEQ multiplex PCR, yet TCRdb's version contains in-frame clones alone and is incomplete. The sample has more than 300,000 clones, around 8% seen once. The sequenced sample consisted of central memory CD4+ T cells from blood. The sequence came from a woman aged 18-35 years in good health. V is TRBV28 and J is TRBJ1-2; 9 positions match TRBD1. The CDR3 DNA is TGTGCCAGCAGTTCTGGACAGGGGAACGATTATGGCTACACCTTC. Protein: CASSSGQGNDYGYTF.